The present TCR beta chain was sequenced within a study of radiotherapy plus CTLA-4 blockade in lung cancer. Study at large: Disease control was achieved by 31% of patients, and objective responses by 18%. General study findings and limits: Blood saw expansion of tumor-derived TCR clones after radiotherapy plus ipilimumab.

Turning to this clone: Its antigen remains unknown.

V gave up 6 bases and J gave up 5 bases; unmatched junction bases: 6. The germline V gene encodes CDR1 SEHNR and CDR2 FQNEAQ (reference sequence). This CDR3 is 14 amino acids long. Measured with immunoSEQ multiplex PCR; TCRdb has only the in-frame clones, and not every one. The sample consists of about 97,000 clones, around 74% of them appearing once. Source: peripheral blood, taken from a patient treated with radiotherapy plus ipilimumab. The chain uses TRBV7-9 and TRBJ1-1, with 10 bases aligning to TRBD1. The sequence derives from a human donor with non-small cell lung cancer who had a partial response to radiotherapy plus ipilimumab. Some clones in this sample may be carry-over from other donors' samples. The CDR3 region is CASRPGTGDTEAFF. The DNA of the CDR3 is TGTGCCAGCAGACCCGGGACAGGGGATACTGAAGCTTTCTTT. Combining the CDR3 with reference TRBV7-9 and TRBJ1-1 gives the whole variable domain DTGVSQNPRHKITKRGQNVTFRCDPISEHNRLYWYRQTLGQGPEFLTYFQNEAQLEKSRLLSDRFSAERPKGSFSTLEIQRTEQGDSAMYLCASRPGTGDTEAFFGQGTRLTVV.